The 13 T cell receptor beta chains reported below all come from one sample, sequenced in a study of a mutant IDH1 vaccine in newly diagnosed glioma. Time point specified: week 47, end of study. The investigators gave 300 ug of mutant IDH1 20-mer peptide in each vaccine dose, together with topical imiquimod. The repertoire was sequenced with immunoSEQ multiplex PCR; TCRdb's copy has only in-frame clones and lacks some. The sample holds roughly 34,000 clones, roughly 90% seen once. Antigen specificity for these receptors is unknown. The material was PBMCs, obtained from a glioma patient whose treatment included an IDH1 peptide vaccine. These receptors came from a woman between 40 and 50 years old with glioma.

The chain joins TRBV6-6 to TRBJ2-7; tentative D call: TRBD1 (7 bases). Trimming removed 2 bases from V and 0 bases from J, with 11 bases in between. Per germline, CDR1 MNHNY and CDR2 SVGAGI (reference sequence). The CDR3 covers 15 residues. The CDR3 DNA reads as TGTGCCAGCAGTTACCAGGGGGGAAGCTCCTACGAGCAGTACTTC. This codes for CASSYQGGSSYEQYF.

This sequence joins TRBV18 and TRBJ1-2, with D tentatively TRBD1 (5 bases). Trimming cost V 1 base and J 7 bases, with 13 bases left between them. There are 14 residues in the CDR3. CDR1 KGHSH and CDR2 LQKENI come from the germline V gene. DNA of the CDR3: TGTGCCAGCTCACCACTGGAGACCGGGGGTGGCTACACCTTC. Translating it yields CASSPLETGGGYTF. The complete variable domain, with remaining parts taken from reference TRBV18 and TRBJ1-2, reads NAGVMQNPRHLVRRRGQEARLRCSPMKGHSHVYWYRQLPEEGLKFMVYLQKENIIDESGMPKERFSAEFPKEGPSILRIQQVVRGDSAAYFCASSPLETGGGYTFGSGTRLTVV.

J is TRBJ1-1 and V is TRBV4-1, with D hard to call. Germline V gives CDR1 MGHRA, CDR2 YSYEKL. V dropped 3 bases and J dropped 0 bases, with 20 bases sitting between them. There are 18 residues in the CDR3. The CDR3 DNA reads TGCGCCAGCAGCCATACCTACTTCGGGGTAATAGTGAACACTGAAGCTTTCTTT. Translation: CASSHTYFGVIVNTEAFF.

CDR3 in amino acids: CASSPRTGQREKLFF. The CDR3, as DNA: TGTGCCAGCAGCCCTCGGACAGGCCAGAGGGAAAAACTGTTTTTT. V is TRBV9 and J is TRBJ1-4; 7 positions agree with TRBD1. The CDR3 totals 15 residues. J gave up 8 bases and V 4 bases, and 11 bases lay outside the gene matches. CDR1 and CDR2 from the germline V gene are SGDLS and YYNGEE.

The chain joins TRBV19 to TRBJ2-1, with 7 positions matching TRBD2. Unmatched junction bases numbered 11, after V lost 5 bases and J lost 4 bases. Looked up from germline, CDR1 is LNHDA and CDR2 is SQIVND (reference sequence). The CDR3 sequence is 16 residues long. The CDR3 reads CASSGKLAAPYNEQFF. The CDR3 region has the DNA TGTGCCAGTAGTGGAAAGCTAGCGGCACCTTACAATGAGCAGTTCTTC.

The chain couples TRBV13 to TRBJ2-7; 8 bases map to TRBD2. With V trimmed by 5 bases and J by 0 bases, 12 bases remained unmatched. The CDR3 covers 17 residues. CDR1 and CDR2 from the germline V gene are PRHDT and FYEKMQ (reference sequence). CDR3 sequence (DNA): TGTGCCAGCAGCCCAGGCGCGAGCGGGAGCTTCTCCTACGAGCAGTACTTC. This gives the protein CASSPGASGSFSYEQYF.

This rearrangement joins TRBV2 to TRBJ1-2; D is perhaps TRBD1 (6 bases). The CDR3 is 14 residues long. V dropped 3 bases and J dropped 2 bases, with 10 bases sitting between them. CDR1 is SNHLY and CDR2 is FYNNEI in the germline V gene. The CDR3 coding sequence is TGTGCCAGCAGTGAGATAACAGGGAACTATGGCTACACCTTC. Encoded protein: CASSEITGNYGYTF.

The sample holds a few counts of this clone. CDR3 sequence reads: CASSPILTGSGELFF. The CDR3 coding sequence is TGTGCCAGCAGCCCGATACTTACAGGGTCCGGGGAGCTGTTTTTT. The rearrangement links TRBV13 to TRBJ2-2; tentative D call: TRBD1 (6 bases). V dropped 5 bases and J dropped 6 bases, with 16 bases sitting between them. Germline V gene sequence: CDR1 PRHDT, CDR2 FYEKMQ (reference sequence). The length of the CDR3 is 15 residues.

The chain recombines TRBV6-1 with TRBJ1-4; D is uncertain. Per germline, CDR1 MNHNS and CDR2 SASEGT. Trimming took 4 bases from V and 4 from J, leaving 7 bases between them. The CDR3 length is 13 residues. CDR3: CASSAGNNEKLFF. In DNA, the CDR3 is TGTGCCAGCAGTGCGGGCAATAATGAAAAACTGTTTTTT.

The chain carries TRBV29-1 and TRBJ2-7; 8 bases line up with TRBD2. This CDR3 region has 12 residues. Trimming at V came to 5 bases and at J to 2 bases, leaving 2 bases not matched to a gene. Germline values: CDR1 SQVTM, CDR2 ANQGSEA. The CDR3 DNA reads TGCAGCGTTTGGACTAGCCCCTACGAGCAGTACTTC. Its translation: CSVWTSPYEQYF.

The genes are TRBV18 and TRBJ2-3; D unresolved. This CDR3 comprises 12 residues. V gave up 0 bases and J gave up 4 bases, with 2 bases separating them. CDR1 KGHSH and CDR2 LQKENI come from the germline V gene. CDR3 amino acids: CASSPPSDTQYF. CDR3 nucleotide sequence: TGTGCCAGCTCACCACCATCAGATACGCAGTATTTT.

The V gene is TRBV20-1, the J gene TRBJ2-1; TRBD1 might be the D (5 bases). This CDR3 has 10 amino acids. CDR1 and CDR2 (germline): DFQATT, SNEGSKA (reference sequence). V was clipped by 6 bases and J by 12 bases, with 12 bases between them. CDR3 region: CSAQGDGQFF. In DNA, the CDR3 is TGCAGTGCCCAGGGTGACGGGCAGTTCTTC.

This chain links TRBV19 with TRBJ1-2; TRBD1 is a possible D gene (6 bases). V shed 10 bases and J shed 0 bases, with 21 bases lying between them. The germline CDR1 and CDR2 sequences are LNHDA and SQIVND (reference sequence). The CDR3 contains 16 residues. In nucleotides, the CDR3 is TGTGCCACCACCCGGAGACAGGCCCGATCTAACTATGGCTACACCTTC. This translates into CATTRRQARSNYGYTF. Based on the CDR3 plus reference TRBV19 and TRBJ1-2, the full variable domain is DGGITQSPKYLFRKEGQNVTLSCEQNLNHDAMYWYRQDPGQGLRLIYYSQIVNDFQKGDIAEGYSVSREKKESFPLTVTSAQKNPTAFYLCATTRRQARSNYGYTFGSGTRLTVV.